The clone carrying this T cell receptor beta chain was detected a few times. This entry comes from a study of glioma-infiltrating T cells. TCR alpha and beta CDR3 regions were amplified from RNA using iRepertoire nested multiplex PCR. TCRdb fed the multiplex PCR reads into MiXCR, producing one record per CDR3 protein. The data show more than 110,000 distinct CDR3 sequences, 39% seen once. The V end was cut by 2 bases, the J end by 9 bases, with 11 bases between. This CDR3 region has 13 residues. From germline, CDR1 is MNHNS and CDR2 SASEGT. The V gene is TRBV6-1, the J gene TRBJ1-3; D is perhaps TRBD1 (6 bases). The origin of this receptor is a human donor with low-grade glioma or glioblastoma, undergoing nonglioma brain surgery, or in good health (not recorded which). The sequencing input was glioma tissue, nonneoplastic brain tissue, or PBMCs (not recorded which). The CDR3 loop is CASSETGGGTIYF. DNA of the CDR3: TGTGCCAGCAGTGAAACTGGGGGCGGCACCATATATTTT.